These T cell receptor beta chains were read from a single sample in a study of cytomegalovirus exposure and HLA in healthy donors. Some clones are missing from TCRdb's copy, which holds only in-frame ones; the method was immunoSEQ multiplex PCR. The top ten hold around 2% of the sample, which has fewer than 200,000 clones, 75% to 90% seen once. Input material: PBMCs. The receptors shown here come from a human donor in good health. The conserved cysteine and the conserved F or W are not part of the CDR3 here. Fields, in order: V gene, CDR3 protein.

>TRBV7-8
ASSLLDRGLSGYT
>TRBV11-2
ASSLGPLEAQETQY
>TRBV4-3
ASSNQASGANVLT
>TRBV19
ASSPTTSRSYEQY
>TRBV10-3
AISLGSGGAHEQF
>TRBV25-1
ASSGPDREVLGNQPQH
>TRBV2
ASMGRPYGYT
>TRBV6-5
ASSGLAGGPETQY
>TRBV5-4
ASSAPSDRGYEQY
>TRBV7-8
ASSRRREFSTDTQY
>TRBV6-5
ASSRKGQLNTEAF
>TRBV11-3
ASSFLSTGDNEQF
>TRBV7-6
ASSPGGGTEAF
>TRBV5-1
ATKKEGSSYEQY
>TRBV19
ATGDRANTGELF
>TRBV28
ASSLEGKMNTEAF
>TRBV5-1
ASAGQGFNSGANVLT
>TRBV4-3
ASSQETGTHHSEQF
>TRBV30
AWSGGGITGGTEAF
>TRBV6-6
ASSEPGSTYEQY
>TRBV11-2
ASSLDALAGGYAAADTQY
>TRBV6-6
ASSSQGKYEQY
>TRBV5-8
ASSFGQDNEKLF
>TRBV6-5
ASSYPGRGGEHEQY
>TRBV4-1
ASSQGLAGTYNEQF
>TRBV12-5
ASGLKQGGEQY
>TRBV9
ASSTQRVGGTNYGYT
>TRBV28
ASSLGTGAYHEL
>TRBV5-1
ASSSTTEQY
>TRBV6-5
ATGSRDRLYEQY
>TRBV7-2
ASSLVIGGGNEQF
>TRBV5-6
ASSVATGFVRDTQY
>TRBV4-3
ASSQDHYNNEQF
>TRBV27
ASSSYRGAYEQY
>TRBV7-2
ASTLTGGGLGEAF
>TRBV27
ASSMTTGGTEAF
>TRBV2
ASSVTGEGANTGELF
>TRBV7-2
ASSPTGYNEQF
>TRBV7-2
ASSVGQGGGDTQY
>TRBV6-5
ASRPYRGVSYEQY
>TRBV6-5
ASSCGQNQPQH
>TRBV9
ASSVATWERGDYEQY
>TRBV11-2
ASSLVAGGKETQY
>TRBV5-6
ASSLQGRNTEAF
>TRBV7-9
ASSSGLAGGFQETQY
>TRBV6-6
ASSANPGGGDTQY
>TRBV18
ASFRDSGNTIY
>TRBV4-1
ASSPQARDNSGANVLT
>TRBV14
ASSQDLAGGYTGELF
>TRBV14
ASSPRGLGPLYNEQF
>TRBV5-1
ASSIGTSGETSTDTQY
>TRBV28
ASSSRPGQPFYGYT
>TRBV21-1
ASSKIRRTEGRGMRRVNTGELF
>TRBV5-4
ASSSGGTNEKLF
>TRBV15
ATSRDLRQGSQPQH
>TRBV2
ASRQTGGGAYGYT
>TRBV27
ASSPRVEQF
>TRBV7-2
ASSWTSGGSSSTDTQY
>TRBV5-8
ASSPGQGSYEQY